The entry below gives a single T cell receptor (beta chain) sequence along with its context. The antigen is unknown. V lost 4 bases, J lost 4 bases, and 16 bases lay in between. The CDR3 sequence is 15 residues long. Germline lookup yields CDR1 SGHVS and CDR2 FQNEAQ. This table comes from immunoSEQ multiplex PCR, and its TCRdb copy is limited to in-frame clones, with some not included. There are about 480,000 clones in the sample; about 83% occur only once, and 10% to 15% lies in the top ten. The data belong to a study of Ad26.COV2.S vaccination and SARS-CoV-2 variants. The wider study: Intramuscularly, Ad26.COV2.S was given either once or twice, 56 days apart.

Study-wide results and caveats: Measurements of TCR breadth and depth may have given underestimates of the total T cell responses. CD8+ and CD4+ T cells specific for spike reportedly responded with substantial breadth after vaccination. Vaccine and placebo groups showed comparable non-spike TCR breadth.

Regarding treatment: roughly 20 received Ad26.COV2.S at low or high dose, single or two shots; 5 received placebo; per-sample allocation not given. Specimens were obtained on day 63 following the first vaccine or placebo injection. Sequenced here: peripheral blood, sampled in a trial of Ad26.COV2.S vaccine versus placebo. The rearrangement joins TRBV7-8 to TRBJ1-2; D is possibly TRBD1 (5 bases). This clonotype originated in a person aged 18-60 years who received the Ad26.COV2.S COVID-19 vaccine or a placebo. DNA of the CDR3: TGTGCCAGCAGCTCATCTGGAGACAGAGCCTATGGCTACACCTTC. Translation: CASSSSGDRAYGYTF.